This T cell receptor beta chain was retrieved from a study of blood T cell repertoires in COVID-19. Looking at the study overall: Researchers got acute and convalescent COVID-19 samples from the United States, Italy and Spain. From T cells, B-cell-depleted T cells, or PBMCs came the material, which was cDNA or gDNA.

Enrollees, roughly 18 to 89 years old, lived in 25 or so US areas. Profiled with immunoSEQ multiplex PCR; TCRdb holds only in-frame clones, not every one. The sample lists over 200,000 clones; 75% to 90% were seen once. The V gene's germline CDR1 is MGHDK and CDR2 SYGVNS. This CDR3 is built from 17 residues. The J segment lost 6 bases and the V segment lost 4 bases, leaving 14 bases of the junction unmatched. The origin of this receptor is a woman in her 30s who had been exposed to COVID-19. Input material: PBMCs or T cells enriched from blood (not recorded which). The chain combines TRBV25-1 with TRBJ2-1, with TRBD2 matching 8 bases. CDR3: CASSGVIAGKQANEQFF. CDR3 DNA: TGTGCCAGCAGTGGGGTTATAGCGGGAAAGCAGGCCAATGAGCAGTTCTTC.